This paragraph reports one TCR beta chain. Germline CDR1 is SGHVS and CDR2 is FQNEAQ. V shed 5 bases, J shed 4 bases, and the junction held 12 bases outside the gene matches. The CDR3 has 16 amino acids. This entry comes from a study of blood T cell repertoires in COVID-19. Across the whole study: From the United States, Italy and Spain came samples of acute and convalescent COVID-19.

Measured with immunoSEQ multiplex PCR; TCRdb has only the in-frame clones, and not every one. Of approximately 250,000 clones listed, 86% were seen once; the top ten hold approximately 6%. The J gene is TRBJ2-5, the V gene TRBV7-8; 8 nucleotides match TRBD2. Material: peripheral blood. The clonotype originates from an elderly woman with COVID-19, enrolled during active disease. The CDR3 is CASSQPGVAGGETQYF. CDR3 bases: TGTGCCAGCAGCCAACCAGGGGTGGCGGGGGGAGAGACCCAGTACTTC. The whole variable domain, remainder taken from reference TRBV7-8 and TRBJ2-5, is GAGVSQSPRYKVAKRGQDVALRCDPISGHVSLFWYQQALGQGPEFLTYFQNEAQLDKSGLPSDRFFAERPEGSVSTLKIQRTQQEDSAVYLCASSQPGVAGGETQYFGPGTRLLVL.